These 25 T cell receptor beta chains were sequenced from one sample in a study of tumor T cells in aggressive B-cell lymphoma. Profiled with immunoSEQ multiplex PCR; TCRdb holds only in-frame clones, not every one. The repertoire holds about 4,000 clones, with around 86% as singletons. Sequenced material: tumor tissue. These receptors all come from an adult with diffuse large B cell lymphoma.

The CDR3 loop reads CASGATGILSRTQYF. CDR3 nucleotide sequence: TGTGCCAGCGGGGCGACAGGGATCCTTTCGAGGACCCAGTACTTC. The chain combines TRBV6-6 with TRBJ2-5, with 7 bases aligning to TRBD1. V was pared by 8 bases and J by 7 bases, with 16 bases of the junction left unmatched. This CDR3 is 15 amino acids long. Germline values: CDR1 MNHNY, CDR2 SVGAGI (reference sequence).

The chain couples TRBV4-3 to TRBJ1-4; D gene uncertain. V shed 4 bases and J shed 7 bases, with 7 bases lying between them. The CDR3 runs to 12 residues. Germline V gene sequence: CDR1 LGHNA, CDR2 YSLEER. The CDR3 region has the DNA TGCGCCAGCAGCCTGGGGAGTGAAAAACTGTTTTTT. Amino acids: CASSLGSEKLFF.

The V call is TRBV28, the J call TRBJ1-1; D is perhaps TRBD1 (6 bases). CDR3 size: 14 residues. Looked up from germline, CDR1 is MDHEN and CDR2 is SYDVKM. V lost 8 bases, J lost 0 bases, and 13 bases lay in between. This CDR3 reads CASGPGAMNTEAFF. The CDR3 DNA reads TGTGCCAGCGGACCAGGGGCCATGAACACTGAAGCTTTCTTT.

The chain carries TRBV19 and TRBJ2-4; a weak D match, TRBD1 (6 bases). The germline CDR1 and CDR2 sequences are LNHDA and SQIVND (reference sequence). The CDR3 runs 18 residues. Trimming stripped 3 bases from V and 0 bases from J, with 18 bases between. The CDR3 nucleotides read TGTGCCAGTAGTATGCTGGACAGAGTTTTTTTAGCCAAAAACATTCAGTACTTC. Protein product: CASSMLDRVFLAKNIQYF.

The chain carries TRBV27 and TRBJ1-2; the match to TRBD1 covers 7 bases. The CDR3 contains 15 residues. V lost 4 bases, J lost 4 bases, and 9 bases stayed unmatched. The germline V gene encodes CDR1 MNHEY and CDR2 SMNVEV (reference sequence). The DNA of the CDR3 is TGTGCCAGCAGTTCATGGACAGGAGAGAGCTATGGCTACACCTTC. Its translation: CASSSWTGESYGYTF.

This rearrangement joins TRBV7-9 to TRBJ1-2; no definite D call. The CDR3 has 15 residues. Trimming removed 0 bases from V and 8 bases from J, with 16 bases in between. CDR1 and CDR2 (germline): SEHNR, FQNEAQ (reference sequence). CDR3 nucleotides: TGTGCCAGCAGCTTAGCGCTGGAGACCCGGGGAGGCTACACCTTC. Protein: CASSLALETRGGYTF.

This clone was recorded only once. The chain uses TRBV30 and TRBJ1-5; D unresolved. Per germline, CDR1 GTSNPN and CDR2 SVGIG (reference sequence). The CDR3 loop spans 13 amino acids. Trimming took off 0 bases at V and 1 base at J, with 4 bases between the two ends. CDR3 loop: CAWSVRSNQPQHF. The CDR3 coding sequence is TGTGCCTGGAGTGTACGGAGCAATCAGCCCCAGCATTTT.

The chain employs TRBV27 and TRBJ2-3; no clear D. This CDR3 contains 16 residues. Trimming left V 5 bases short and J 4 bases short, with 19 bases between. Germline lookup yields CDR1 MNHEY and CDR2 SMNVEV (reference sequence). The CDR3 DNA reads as TGTGCCAGCAGTCGATCCCAGAGGCTTCACGCAGATACGCAGTATTTT. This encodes CASSRSQRLHADTQYF.

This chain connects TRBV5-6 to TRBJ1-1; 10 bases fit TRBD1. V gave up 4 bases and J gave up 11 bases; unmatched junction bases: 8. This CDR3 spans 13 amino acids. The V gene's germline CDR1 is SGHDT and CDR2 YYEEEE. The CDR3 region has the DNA TGTGCCAGCAGCCTTCAGACAGGGGGCGACGCTTTCTTT. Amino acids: CASSLQTGGDAFF.

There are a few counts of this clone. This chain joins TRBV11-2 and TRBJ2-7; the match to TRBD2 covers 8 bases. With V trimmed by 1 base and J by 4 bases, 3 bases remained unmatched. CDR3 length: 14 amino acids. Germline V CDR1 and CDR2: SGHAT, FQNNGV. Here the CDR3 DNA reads TGTGCCAGCAGCTTAGCGGGGGGGGTGTACGAGCAGTACTTC. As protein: CASSLAGGVYEQYF.

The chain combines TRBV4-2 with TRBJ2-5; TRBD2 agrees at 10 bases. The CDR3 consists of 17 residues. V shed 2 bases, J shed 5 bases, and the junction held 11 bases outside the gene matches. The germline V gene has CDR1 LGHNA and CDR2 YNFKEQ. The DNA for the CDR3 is TGTGCCAGCAGCCAACTGAGCGGGGGGGCGAGAGTCGAGACCCAGTACTTC. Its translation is CASSQLSGGARVETQYF.

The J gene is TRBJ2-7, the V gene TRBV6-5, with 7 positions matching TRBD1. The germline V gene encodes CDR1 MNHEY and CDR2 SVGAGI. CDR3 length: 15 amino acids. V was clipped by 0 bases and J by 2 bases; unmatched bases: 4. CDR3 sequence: CASSYSWTGTYEQYF. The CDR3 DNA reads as TGTGCCAGCAGTTACTCTTGGACAGGAACCTACGAGCAGTACTTC.

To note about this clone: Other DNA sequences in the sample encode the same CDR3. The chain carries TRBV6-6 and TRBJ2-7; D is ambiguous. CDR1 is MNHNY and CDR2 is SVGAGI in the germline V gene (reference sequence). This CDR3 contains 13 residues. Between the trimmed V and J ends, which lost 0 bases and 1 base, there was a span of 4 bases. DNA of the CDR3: TGTGCCAGCAGTTACTCGCGGTCCTACGAGCAGTACTTC. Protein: CASSYSRSYEQYF.

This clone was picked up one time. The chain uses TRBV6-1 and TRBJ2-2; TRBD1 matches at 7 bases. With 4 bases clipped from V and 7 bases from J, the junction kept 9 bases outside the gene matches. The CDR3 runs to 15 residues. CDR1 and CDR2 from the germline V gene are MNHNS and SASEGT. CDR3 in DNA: TGTGCCAGCAGTGGACAGGACAGGTGGGGCGGGGAGCTGTTTTTT. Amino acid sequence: CASSGQDRWGGELFF.

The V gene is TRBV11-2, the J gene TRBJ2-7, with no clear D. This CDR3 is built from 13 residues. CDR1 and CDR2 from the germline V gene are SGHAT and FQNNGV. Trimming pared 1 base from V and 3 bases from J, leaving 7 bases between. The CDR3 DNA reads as TGTGCCAGCAGCTTAGGGGCCGTCTACGAGCAGTACTTC. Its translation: CASSLGAVYEQYF.

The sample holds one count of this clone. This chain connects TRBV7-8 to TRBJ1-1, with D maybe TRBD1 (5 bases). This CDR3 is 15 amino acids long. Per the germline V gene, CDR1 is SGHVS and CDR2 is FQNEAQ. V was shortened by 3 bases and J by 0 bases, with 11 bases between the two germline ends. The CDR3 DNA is TGTGCCAGCAGCTTTTCTCAGGGAATGAACACTGAAGCTTTCTTT. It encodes CASSFSQGMNTEAFF.

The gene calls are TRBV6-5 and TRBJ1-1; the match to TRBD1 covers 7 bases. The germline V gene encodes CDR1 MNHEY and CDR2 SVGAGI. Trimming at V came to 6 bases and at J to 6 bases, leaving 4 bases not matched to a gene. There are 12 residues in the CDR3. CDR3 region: CASRRTGAEAFF. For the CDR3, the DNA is TGTGCCAGCAGGCGAACAGGGGCTGAAGCTTTCTTT.

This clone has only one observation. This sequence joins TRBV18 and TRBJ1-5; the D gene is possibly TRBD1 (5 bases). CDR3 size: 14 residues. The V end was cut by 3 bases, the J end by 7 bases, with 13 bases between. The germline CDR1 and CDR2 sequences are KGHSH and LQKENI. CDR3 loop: CASSPPGGGQPQHF. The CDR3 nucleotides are TGTGCCAGCTCACCCCCCGGGGGGGGACAGCCCCAGCATTTT. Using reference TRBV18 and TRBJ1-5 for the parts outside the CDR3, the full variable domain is NAGVMQNPRHLVRRRGQEARLRCSPMKGHSHVYWYRQLPEEGLKFMVYLQKENIIDESGMPKERFSAEFPKEGPSILRIQQVVRGDSAAYFCASSPPGGGQPQHFGDGTRLSIL.

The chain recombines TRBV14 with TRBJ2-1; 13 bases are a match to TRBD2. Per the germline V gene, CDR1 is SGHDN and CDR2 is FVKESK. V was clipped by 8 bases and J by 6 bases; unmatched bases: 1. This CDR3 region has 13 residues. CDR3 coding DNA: TGTGCCAGCCGGACTAGCGGGGGCAATGAGCAGTTCTTC. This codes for CASRTSGGNEQFF.

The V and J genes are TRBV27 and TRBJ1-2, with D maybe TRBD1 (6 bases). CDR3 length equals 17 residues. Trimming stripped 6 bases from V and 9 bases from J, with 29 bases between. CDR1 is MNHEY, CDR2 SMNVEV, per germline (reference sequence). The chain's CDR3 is CASRDSPPLTGFSSYTF. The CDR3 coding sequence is TGTGCCAGCAGAGACTCCCCCCCTCTCACAGGGTTTAGTAGCTACACCTTC.

Here the CDR3 DNA reads TGCGCCAGCAGCCCCACAGGGGATAGCAATCAGCCCCAGCATTTT. Translated: CASSPTGDSNQPQHF. The chain has TRBV5-1 and TRBJ1-5, with 7 bases that match TRBD1. The length of the CDR3 is 15 residues. V trimming: 4 bases; J trimming: 0 bases; junction bases outside the gene matches: 4. Germline lookup yields CDR1 SGHRS and CDR2 YFSETQ.

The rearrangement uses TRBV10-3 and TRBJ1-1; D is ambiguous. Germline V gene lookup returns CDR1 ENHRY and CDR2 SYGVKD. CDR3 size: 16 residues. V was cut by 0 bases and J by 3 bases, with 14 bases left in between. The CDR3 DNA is TGTGCCATCAGTGAGTCTGGCCGGTCCGAGGACACTGAAGCTTTCTTT. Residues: CAISESGRSEDTEAFF.

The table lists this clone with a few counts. This chain's CDR3 is CASSLGQGIYEQYF. DNA of the CDR3: TGTGCCAGCAGCTTGGGACAGGGAATCTACGAGCAGTACTTC. V and J are TRBV11-3 and TRBJ2-7; 9 nucleotides agree with TRBD1. J gave up 3 bases and V 3 bases, and 3 bases lay outside the gene matches. Germline V gene lookup returns CDR1 SGHNT and CDR2 YENEEA. The CDR3 spans 14 residues.

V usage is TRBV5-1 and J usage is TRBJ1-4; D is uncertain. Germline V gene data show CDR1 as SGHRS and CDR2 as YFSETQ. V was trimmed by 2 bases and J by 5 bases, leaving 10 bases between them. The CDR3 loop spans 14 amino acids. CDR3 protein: CASSFFQSNEKLFF. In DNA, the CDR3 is TGCGCCAGCAGCTTCTTTCAGTCGAATGAAAAACTGTTTTTT.

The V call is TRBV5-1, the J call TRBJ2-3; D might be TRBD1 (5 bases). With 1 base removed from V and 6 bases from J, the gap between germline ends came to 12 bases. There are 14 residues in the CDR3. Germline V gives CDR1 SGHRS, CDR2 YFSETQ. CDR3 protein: CASSLRGTTDTQYF. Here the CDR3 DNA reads TGCGCCAGCAGCTTGAGGGGTACTACTGATACGCAGTATTTT.